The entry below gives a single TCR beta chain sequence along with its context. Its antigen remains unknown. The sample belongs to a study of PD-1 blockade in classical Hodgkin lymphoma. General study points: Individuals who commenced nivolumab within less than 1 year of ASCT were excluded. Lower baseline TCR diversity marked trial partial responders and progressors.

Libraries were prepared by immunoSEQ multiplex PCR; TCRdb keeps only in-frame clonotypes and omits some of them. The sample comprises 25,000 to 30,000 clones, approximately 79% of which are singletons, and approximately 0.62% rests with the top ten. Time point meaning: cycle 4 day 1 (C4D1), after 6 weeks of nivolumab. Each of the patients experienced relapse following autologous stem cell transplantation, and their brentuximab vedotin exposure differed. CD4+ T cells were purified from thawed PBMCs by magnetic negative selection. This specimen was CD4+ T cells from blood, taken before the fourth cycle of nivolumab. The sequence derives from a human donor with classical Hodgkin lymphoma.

The CDR3 region has the DNA TGTGCCAGCAGCCGCGAAGCTAACTATGGCTACACCTTC. It is translated as CASSREANYGYTF. The V gene is TRBV6-5, the J gene TRBJ1-2; D not resolved. Trimming removed 6 bases from V and 0 bases from J, with 8 bases in between. Per the germline V gene, CDR1 is MNHEY and CDR2 is SVGAGI. The CDR3 is 13 amino acids.